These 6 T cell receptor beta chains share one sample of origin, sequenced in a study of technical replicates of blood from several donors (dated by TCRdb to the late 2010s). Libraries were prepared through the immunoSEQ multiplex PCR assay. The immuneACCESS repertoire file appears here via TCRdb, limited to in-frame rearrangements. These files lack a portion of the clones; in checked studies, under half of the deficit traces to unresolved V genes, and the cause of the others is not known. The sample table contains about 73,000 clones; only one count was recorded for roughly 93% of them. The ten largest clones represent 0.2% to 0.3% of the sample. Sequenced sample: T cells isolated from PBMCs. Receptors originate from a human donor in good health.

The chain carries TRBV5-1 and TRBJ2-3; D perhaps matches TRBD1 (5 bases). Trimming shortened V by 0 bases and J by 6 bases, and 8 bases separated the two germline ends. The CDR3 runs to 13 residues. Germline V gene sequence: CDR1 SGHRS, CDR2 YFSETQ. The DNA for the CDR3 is TGCGCCAGCAGCTTGGCCGCAGGGGATACGCAGTATTTT. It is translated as CASSLAAGDTQYF.

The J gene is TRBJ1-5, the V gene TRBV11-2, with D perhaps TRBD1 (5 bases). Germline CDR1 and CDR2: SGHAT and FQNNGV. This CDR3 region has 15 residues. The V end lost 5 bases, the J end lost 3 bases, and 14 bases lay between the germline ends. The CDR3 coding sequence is TGTGCCAGCAGCCCCTTGACAGATCACAATCAGCCCCAGCATTTT. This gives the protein CASSPLTDHNQPQHF.

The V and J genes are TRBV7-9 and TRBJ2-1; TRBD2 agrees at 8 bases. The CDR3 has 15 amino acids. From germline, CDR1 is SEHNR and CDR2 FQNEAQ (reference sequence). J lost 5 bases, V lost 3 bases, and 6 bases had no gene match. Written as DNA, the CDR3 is TGTGCCAGCAGCTTTCCTAGCGGGCACAACAATGAGCAGTTCTTC. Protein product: CASSFPSGHNNEQFF.

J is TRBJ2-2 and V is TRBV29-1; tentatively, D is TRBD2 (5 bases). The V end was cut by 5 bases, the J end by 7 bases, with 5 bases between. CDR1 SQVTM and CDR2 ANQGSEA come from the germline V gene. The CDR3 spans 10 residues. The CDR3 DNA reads TGCAGCGTTCGGGACGGGGAGCTGTTTTTT. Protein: CSVRDGELFF.

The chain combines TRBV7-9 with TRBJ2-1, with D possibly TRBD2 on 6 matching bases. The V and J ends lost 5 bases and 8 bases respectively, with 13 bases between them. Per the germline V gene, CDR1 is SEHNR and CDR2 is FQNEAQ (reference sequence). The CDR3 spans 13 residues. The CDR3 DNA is TGTGCCAGCAGCCAGGGACTTTACGATGAGCAGTTCTTC. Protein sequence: CASSQGLYDEQFF.

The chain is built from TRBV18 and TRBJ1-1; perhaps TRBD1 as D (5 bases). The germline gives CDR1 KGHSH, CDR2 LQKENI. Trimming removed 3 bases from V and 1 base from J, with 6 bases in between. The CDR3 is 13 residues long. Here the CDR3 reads CASSPQGNTEAFF. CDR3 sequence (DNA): TGTGCCAGCTCACCTCAGGGGAACACTGAAGCTTTCTTT.